Presented here are 32 T cell receptor beta chains from one specimen sequenced in a study of shared clonotypes between healthy human individuals. Naive CD8 populations comprised CD45RO-negative cells positively selected for CCR7, excluding terminally differentiated effector memory CD45RA+ cells. The table came from immunoSEQ multiplex PCR; TCRdb's copy has only in-frame clones and leaves some out. The table includes more than 600,000 clones, 92% detected once. Sequences were obtained from naive CD8+ T cells sorted from blood. The receptor set was obtained from a young man in good health.

This chain connects TRBV28 to TRBJ1-2; a possible D gene is TRBD1 (5 bases). CDR1 is MDHEN and CDR2 is SYDVKM in the germline V gene. The V end lost 3 bases, the J end lost 5 bases, and 16 bases lay between the germline ends. This CDR3 comprises 15 residues. As DNA, the CDR3 is TGTGCCAGCAGTTTTCGGGGGGTGACACTTTATGGCTACACCTTC. Its protein is CASSFRGVTLYGYTF.

The genes are TRBV5-5 and TRBJ1-1; tentative D call: TRBD1 (5 bases). The CDR3 contains 16 residues. In germline, CDR1 is SGHKS, CDR2 YYEKEE (reference sequence). Trimming removed 0 bases from V and 0 bases from J, with 12 bases in between. As DNA, the CDR3 is TGTGCCAGCAGCTTGGCCCTGGGGCAGGTGAACACTGAAGCTTTCTTT. This encodes CASSLALGQVNTEAFF.

This sequence joins TRBV27 and TRBJ1-4; TRBD1 matches 7 bases. The CDR3 sequence is 15 residues long. Germline-derived CDR1 and CDR2 are MNHEY and SMNVEV (reference sequence). V lost 4 bases and J lost 6; bases outside the gene matches: 8. The CDR3 region is CASSSRDSLHEKLFF. The CDR3, as DNA: TGTGCCAGCAGTTCCCGGGACAGCCTTCATGAAAAACTGTTTTTT.

This rearrangement joins TRBV2 to TRBJ1-1, with D possibly being TRBD1 (5 bases). The ends were cut back, 4 bases at V and 4 bases at J, with 16 bases in the middle. The CDR3 totals 15 residues. The germline V gene encodes CDR1 SNHLY and CDR2 FYNNEI. The CDR3 is CASSGGREYVTEAFF. The CDR3 nucleotides are TGTGCCAGCAGTGGGGGCAGGGAATACGTCACTGAAGCTTTCTTT.

The rearrangement uses TRBV10-1 and TRBJ2-1; TRBD2 agrees at 10 bases. Germline-derived CDR1 and CDR2 are WNHNN and SYGVQD (reference sequence). The V and J ends lost 1 base and 9 bases, in that order; junction bases with no gene match: 6. The CDR3 extends over 15 amino acids. The CDR3 DNA reads TGCGCCAGCAGTGAGTTAGTAGCGGGAGGCGTTGAGCAGTTCTTC. Amino acids: CASSELVAGGVEQFF.

The CDR3 spells CASSLGGGRLGNQPQHF. In DNA form, the CDR3 reads TGTGCCAGCAGCTTAGGCGGGGGAAGGTTAGGCAATCAGCCCCAGCATTTT. V gene TRBV7-8 combines with J gene TRBJ1-5, with a tentative D call TRBD1 (5 bases). V was clipped by 1 base and J by 2 bases, with 15 bases between them. Looked up from germline, CDR1 is SGHVS and CDR2 is FQNEAQ. CDR3 length: 17 residues.

The chain joins TRBV7-2 to TRBJ2-7, with D maybe TRBD2 (6 bases). With 3 bases removed from V and 2 bases from J, the gap between germline ends came to 11 bases. The CDR3 is 14 amino acids. The V gene's germline CDR1 is SGHTA and CDR2 FQGNSA. In nucleotides, the CDR3 is TGTGCCAGCAGCTTGGGGGGTTTTGCCTACGAGCAGTACTTC. The encoded protein is CASSLGGFAYEQYF.

The gene calls are TRBV2 and TRBJ1-2; 8 nucleotides agree with TRBD1. CDR3 length: 19 residues. Germline assignment: CDR1 SNHLY and CDR2 FYNNEI. V lost 7 bases and J lost 2; bases outside the gene matches: 21. In DNA, the CDR3 is TGTGCCAGCATTCCAACTTCCCGGGACAGGAGAGAGATAAACTATGGCTACACCTTC. Its protein is CASIPTSRDRREINYGYTF. Full variable domain (outside the CDR3, taken from reference TRBV2 and TRBJ1-2): EPEVTQTPSHQVTQMGQEVILRCVPISNHLYFYWYRQILGQKVEFLVSFYNNEISEKSEIFDDQFSVERPDGSNFTLKIRSTKLEDSAMYFCASIPTSRDRREINYGYTFGSGTRLTVV.

V and J are TRBV29-1 and TRBJ2-7; D is possibly TRBD2 (6 bases). The V end lost 7 bases, the J end lost 0 bases, and 13 bases lay between the germline ends. The CDR3 extends over 13 amino acids. CDR1 and CDR2 (germline): SQVTM, ANQGSEA. The CDR3 region has the DNA TGCAGCGCCGCACCGGGAGACTCCTACGAGCAGTACTTC. Its translation is CSAAPGDSYEQYF.

The V gene is TRBV7-2, the J gene TRBJ2-2; D possibly uses TRBD1 or TRBD2 (5 bases each). V lost 5 bases and J 2 bases, leaving 12 bases between the germline ends. This CDR3 spans 15 amino acids. CDR1 SGHTA and CDR2 FQGNSA come from the germline V gene. Written as DNA, the CDR3 is TGTGCCAGCAGCGCTAGGGACCAAAACACCGGGGAGCTGTTTTTT. As protein: CASSARDQNTGELFF.

J is TRBJ2-5 and V is TRBV28, with 7 nucleotides matching TRBD1. Germline CDR1 MDHEN, CDR2 SYDVKM. The J segment lost 4 bases and the V segment lost 7 bases, leaving 12 bases of the junction unmatched. The CDR3 sequence is 15 residues long. The CDR3: CASIYRDSGVETQYF. CDR3 sequence (DNA): TGTGCCAGCATCTACCGGGACAGTGGCGTAGAGACCCAGTACTTC.

The V gene is TRBV19, the J gene TRBJ2-1; D uncertain. Trimming removed 2 bases from V and 6 bases from J, with 11 bases in between. Germline values: CDR1 LNHDA, CDR2 SQIVND (reference sequence). CDR3 length: 14 amino acids. The CDR3 sequence: CASSIISVSNEQFF. In DNA form, the CDR3 reads TGTGCCAGTAGTATAATATCCGTAAGCAATGAGCAGTTCTTC.

This chain links TRBV27 with TRBJ1-1; the D gene is possibly TRBD1 (5 bases). The CDR3 has 13 amino acids. The germline gives CDR1 MNHEY, CDR2 SMNVEV (reference sequence). With 3 bases removed from V and 4 bases from J, the gap between germline ends came to 9 bases. This CDR3 is CASSFTGGTEAFF. The DNA for the CDR3 is TGTGCCAGCAGTTTTACCGGGGGCACTGAAGCTTTCTTT.

The V gene is TRBV5-8, the J gene TRBJ1-1; no firm D call. V lost 3 bases, J lost 5 bases, and 20 bases lay in between. The CDR3 spans 16 residues. The V gene's germline CDR1 is SGHTS and CDR2 YDEGEE. The CDR3 sequence: CASSSVRLIGRTEAFF. The DNA for the CDR3 is TGTGCCAGCAGCTCCGTACGGCTAATCGGTCGGACTGAAGCTTTCTTT.

The chain carries TRBV6-1 and TRBJ2-2; D is ambiguous. Trimming took 7 bases from V and 0 from J, leaving 6 bases between them. CDR1 is MNHNS and CDR2 is SASEGT in the germline V gene. The CDR3 loop spans 13 amino acids. CDR3 region: CASIHSNTGELFF. The DNA of the CDR3 is TGTGCCAGCATCCATTCGAACACCGGGGAGCTGTTTTTT.

With regard to this clone: Different DNA sequences within this sample yield the same CDR3. The CDR3 DNA follows: TGTGCCAGCAGTTACGCCTACCAAGAGACCCAGTACTTC. Its protein is CASSYAYQETQYF. This chain uses TRBV6-5 with TRBJ2-5; D uncertain. V lost 2 bases, J lost 0 bases, and 4 bases lay in between. The CDR3 extends over 13 amino acids. CDR1 and CDR2 (germline): MNHEY, SVGAGI.

The rearrangement links TRBV14 to TRBJ1-1, with a possible D match to TRBD1 (6 bases). The CDR3 has 13 amino acids. Germline V lookup: CDR1 SGHDN, CDR2 FVKESK. V lost 3 bases to trimming and J lost 11 bases, with 16 bases between them. The CDR3 sequence: CASSQVMSGEAFF. The CDR3 DNA is TGTGCCAGCAGCCAGGTAATGTCAGGGGAGGCTTTCTTT.

The chain uses TRBV27 and TRBJ2-5; D possibly uses TRBD1 or TRBD2 (6 bases each). The CDR3 totals 14 residues. V lost 3 bases and J lost 6, with 14 bases in between. Germline V gene lookup returns CDR1 MNHEY and CDR2 SMNVEV (reference sequence). In DNA, the CDR3 is TGTGCCAGCAGTTTCTTCTTTGGGGGGCAGACCCAGTACTTC. Protein: CASSFFFGGQTQYF.

The V gene is TRBV28, the J gene TRBJ1-4; TRBD1 matches 9 bases. This CDR3 has 16 residues. Unmatched junction bases numbered 8, after V lost 3 bases and J lost 6 bases. Per germline, CDR1 MDHEN and CDR2 SYDVKM. CDR3 DNA sequence: TGTGCCAGCAGTTTGTGGGGGACAGGGTGGGATGAAAAACTGTTTTTT. Translated: CASSLWGTGWDEKLFF.

This clone was observed once. The V and J genes are TRBV28 and TRBJ2-7; 8 bases match TRBD1. Germline V gene lookup returns CDR1 MDHEN and CDR2 SYDVKM. This CDR3 has 19 residues. V shed 2 bases, J shed 5 bases, and the junction held 20 bases outside the gene matches. The CDR3 is CASSLLALNQGQVGNEQYF. CDR3 nucleotide sequence: TGTGCCAGCAGTTTACTAGCCTTAAACCAGGGACAGGTGGGGAACGAGCAGTACTTC.

This rearrangement joins TRBV5-1 to TRBJ1-2, with D perhaps TRBD1 (5 bases). CDR3 length equals 13 residues. Trimming pared 3 bases from V and 5 bases from J, leaving 11 bases between. CDR1 SGHRS and CDR2 YFSETQ come from the germline V gene. The CDR3 region is CASSYGTDYGYTF. The DNA of the CDR3 is TGCGCCAGCAGCTACGGGACCGATTATGGCTACACCTTC.

This sequence joins TRBV5-5 and TRBJ2-1; TRBD2 matches 14 bases. Germline V gene lookup returns CDR1 SGHKS and CDR2 YYEKEE (reference sequence). V shed 4 bases, J shed 10 bases, and the junction held 7 bases outside the gene matches. This CDR3 has 15 amino acids. The CDR3 bases are TGTGCCAGCAGCCCCCCCCGGACTAGCGGGAGGGAGCAGTTCTTC. This translates into CASSPPRTSGREQFF.

The chain recombines TRBV5-8 with TRBJ1-2; D might be TRBD1 (6 bases). Germline CDR1 and CDR2: SGHTS and YDEGEE. This CDR3 spans 13 amino acids. Trimming took 5 bases from V and 2 from J, leaving 10 bases between them. CDR3 loop: CASRDRGNYGYTF. The CDR3 DNA reads TGTGCCAGCAGGGACAGAGGGAACTATGGCTACACCTTC.

V is TRBV28 and J is TRBJ1-1; TRBD1 might be the D (5 bases). Germline assignment: CDR1 MDHEN and CDR2 SYDVKM. This CDR3 spans 13 amino acids. Trimming removed 7 bases at V and 6 bases at J, with 15 bases between. Here the CDR3 DNA reads TGTGCCAGCACCCACACTCTGGGGGCTGAAGCTTTCTTT. This translates into CASTHTLGAEAFF.

This clone has just one count. The chain employs TRBV5-1 and TRBJ2-7; D may be TRBD2 (7 bases). The V and J ends lost 4 bases and 0 bases respectively, with 14 bases between them. Germline lookup yields CDR1 SGHRS and CDR2 YFSETQ. The CDR3 runs to 15 residues. As DNA, the CDR3 is TGCGCCAGCAGCCGGGGGGCAAGTAGCTCCTACGAGCAGTACTTC. This translates into CASSRGASSSYEQYF.

The chain has TRBV5-6 and TRBJ2-1; the D gene is possibly TRBD2 (5 bases). V dropped 4 bases and J dropped 9 bases, with 11 bases sitting between them. Germline values: CDR1 SGHDT, CDR2 YYEEEE. This CDR3 is 12 amino acids long. The CDR3 loop reads CASSQDYGEQFF. CDR3 nucleotides: TGTGCCAGCAGCCAAGACTATGGTGAGCAGTTCTTC.

This chain joins TRBV5-1 and TRBJ2-5; TRBD1 aligns across 9 bases. There are 15 residues in the CDR3. V dropped 0 bases and J dropped 5; count of bases not matched to a gene: 5. Germline V CDR1 and CDR2: SGHRS, YFSETQ. The CDR3 loop is CASSLEGQGGETQYF. For the CDR3, the DNA is TGCGCCAGCAGCTTGGAGGGACAGGGCGGTGAGACCCAGTACTTC.

The V call is TRBV6-5, the J call TRBJ2-7; D might be TRBD2 (6 bases). Trimming removed 3 bases from V and 6 bases from J, with 9 bases in between. Germline V CDR1 and CDR2: MNHEY, SVGAGI. CDR3 size: 12 residues. The CDR3 protein is CASSYGGSEQYF. CDR3 coding DNA: TGTGCCAGCAGTTATGGAGGGTCCGAGCAGTACTTC.

The chain is built from TRBV19 and TRBJ2-7, with a tentative D call TRBD1 (5 bases). The length of the CDR3 is 14 residues. CDR1 is LNHDA and CDR2 is SQIVND in the germline V gene (reference sequence). V gave up 3 bases and J gave up 6 bases, with 15 bases separating them. CDR3 DNA: TGTGCCAGTAGTATGCAGGGTAGCATCCCCGAGCAGTACTTC. This translates into CASSMQGSIPEQYF.

The chain is built from TRBV11-3 and TRBJ2-7; D is perhaps TRBD1 or TRBD2 (5 bases each). This CDR3 has 13 amino acids. Trimming took 6 bases from V and 0 from J, leaving 9 bases between them. CDR1 and CDR2 from the germline V gene are SGHNT and YENEEA. The DNA of the CDR3 is TGTGCCAGCAGTCGGGACGACTCCTACGAGCAGTACTTC. This gives the protein CASSRDDSYEQYF. Drawing the rest from reference TRBV11-3 and TRBJ2-7, the complete variable domain is EAGVVQSPRYKIIEKKQPVAFWCNPISGHNTLYWYLQNLGQGPELLIRYENEEAVDDSQLPKDRFSAERLKGVDSTLKIQPAELGDSAVYLCASSRDDSYEQYFGPGTRLTVT.

The chain is built from TRBV14 and TRBJ2-5; 7 bases fit TRBD2. The CDR3 consists of 13 residues. J was trimmed by 5 bases and V by 3 bases; bases with no gene match: 3. Germline lookup yields CDR1 SGHDN and CDR2 FVKESK. As DNA, the CDR3 is TGTGCCAGCAGCCAGGCGGGGGTCGAGACCCAGTACTTC. The encoded protein is CASSQAGVETQYF.

V usage is TRBV15 and J usage is TRBJ2-7; TRBD2 aligns across 11 bases. CDR3 size: 14 residues. Germline V gene lookup returns CDR1 LNHNV and CDR2 YYDKDF (reference sequence). V lost 1 base and J lost 5; bases outside the gene matches: 1. This CDR3 is CATSRVGLADEQYF. CDR3 in DNA: TGTGCCACCAGCAGAGTGGGACTAGCGGACGAGCAGTACTTC.